This TCR beta chain was sequenced during a study of OX40 agonist ivuxolimab in advanced cancers. Generated by immunoSEQ multiplex PCR, the TCRdb table keeps only in-frame clones and is missing some. This table has 30,000 to 45,000 clones, about 84% appearing once. CDR1 is MNHEY, CDR2 SVGAGI, per germline. The V and J ends lost 5 bases and 9 bases, in that order; junction bases with no gene match: 3. The CDR3 contains 12 residues. The chain is built from TRBV6-5 and TRBJ2-1, with 8 bases aligning to TRBD1. The clonotype originates from an adult with an advanced solid tumor such as melanoma, head and neck, liver or kidney cancer. The source material was CD4+ or CD8+ T cells sorted from blood, sampled in a trial of the OX40 agonist ivuxolimab. The CDR3 nucleotides are TGTGCCAGCAGTCCGACAGGGGTTGAGCAGTTCTTC. Amino acids: CASSPTGVEQFF.